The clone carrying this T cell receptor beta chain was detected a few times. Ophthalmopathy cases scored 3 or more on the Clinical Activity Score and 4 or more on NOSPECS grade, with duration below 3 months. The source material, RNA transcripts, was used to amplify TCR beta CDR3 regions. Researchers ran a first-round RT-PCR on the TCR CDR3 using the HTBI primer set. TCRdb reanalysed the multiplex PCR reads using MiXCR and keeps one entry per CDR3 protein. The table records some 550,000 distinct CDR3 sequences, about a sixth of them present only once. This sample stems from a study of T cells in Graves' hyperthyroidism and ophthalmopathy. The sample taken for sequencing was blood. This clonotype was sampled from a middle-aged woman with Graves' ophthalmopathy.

As DNA, the CDR3 is TGTGCCACCAGCAGAGGGGGGCCTGATGGAAACACCATATATTTT. This codes for CATSRGGPDGNTIYF. J is TRBJ1-3 and V is TRBV15; possibly TRBD1 for D (6 bases). V shed 1 base and J shed 3 bases, with 10 bases lying between them. The CDR3 contains 15 residues. Germline V CDR1 and CDR2: LNHNV, YYDKDF (reference sequence).